Below are 27 T cell receptor beta chains sequenced from a single sample in a study of PD-1 blockade in classical Hodgkin lymphoma. After autologous stem cell transplantation all patients relapsed, and prior brentuximab vedotin exposure differed between cohorts. The method was immunoSEQ multiplex PCR; TCRdb's version includes in-frame clones alone and lacks a portion of them. The repertoire includes over 20,000 clones, over 65% of them detected once, and less than 50% sits in the top ten. Material: peripheral blood mononuclear cells (PBMCs), obtained before the second cycle of nivolumab. These receptors originate from a human donor with classical Hodgkin lymphoma.

This sequence joins TRBV11-3 and TRBJ1-2; 7 nucleotides agree with TRBD1. The CDR3 sequence is 15 residues long. CDR1 SGHNT and CDR2 YENEEA come from the germline V gene. J was trimmed by 5 bases and V by 5 bases; bases with no gene match: 11. CDR3 DNA: TGTGCCAGCAGCGCCTCGAAGGGGGCGCGGTATGGCTACACCTTC. It codes for CASSASKGARYGYTF.

This clone was counted only a few times. This chain connects TRBV28 to TRBJ1-1, with D unresolved. In germline, CDR1 is MDHEN, CDR2 SYDVKM. CDR3 length equals 15 residues. The ends were cut back, 7 bases at V and 10 bases at J, with 25 bases in the middle. The CDR3 nucleotides read TGTGCCAGCACCGCCCCCCCCGGTGGGCAGGCCGGAGCTTTCTTT. Translating it yields CASTAPPGGQAGAFF.

The V and J genes are TRBV7-9 and TRBJ2-1, with a possible D match to TRBD1 (6 bases). The V end was cut by 5 bases, the J end by 2 bases, with 16 bases between. This CDR3 has 16 residues. In germline, CDR1 is SEHNR, CDR2 FQNEAQ (reference sequence). The CDR3, as DNA: TGTGCCAGCAGCCACCCCAGGGGAGAGACCTACAATGAGCAGTTCTTC. Translating it yields CASSHPRGETYNEQFF.

This rearrangement joins TRBV7-9 to TRBJ2-7; 7 nucleotides align to TRBD2. V dropped 5 bases and J dropped 5; count of bases not matched to a gene: 12. Germline loops: CDR1 SEHNR, CDR2 FQNEAQ (reference sequence). CDR3 length: 15 amino acids. The CDR3 spells CASSVPAGPLHEQYF. In DNA form, the CDR3 reads TGTGCCAGCAGCGTACCAGCGGGGCCCCTCCACGAGCAGTACTTC.

The genes are TRBV7-2 and TRBJ2-6; D gene uncertain. V lost 1 base, J lost 4 bases, and 8 bases lay in between. The CDR3 is 15 amino acids. The germline gives CDR1 SGHTA, CDR2 FQGNSA. The CDR3 reads CASSLGVLGANVLTF. The CDR3 bases are TGTGCCAGCAGCTTAGGTGTTCTCGGGGCCAACGTCCTGACTTTC.

The chain couples TRBV19 to TRBJ2-1, with TRBD1 matching 11 bases. Germline lookup yields CDR1 LNHDA and CDR2 SQIVND (reference sequence). The trim removed 5 bases at V and 2 bases at J, leaving 2 bases unmatched. This CDR3 contains 15 residues. CDR3 protein: CASSAGQGAYNEQFF. The CDR3 DNA sequence: TGTGCCAGTAGTGCGGGACAGGGGGCCTACAATGAGCAGTTCTTC.

This chain uses TRBV6-1 with TRBJ1-5; TRBD1 agrees at 11 bases. V dropped 5 bases and J dropped 6; count of bases not matched to a gene: 3. In germline, CDR1 is MNHNS, CDR2 SASEGT. The CDR3 runs to 14 residues. The CDR3: CASSWTGGGQPQHF. The CDR3 DNA sequence: TGTGCCAGCAGTTGGACAGGGGGCGGTCAGCCCCAGCATTTT.

In nucleotides, the CDR3 is TGTGCCAGTAGTAAAGGAGACAGCACAGATACGCAGTATTTT. Its translation: CASSKGDSTDTQYF. This chain connects TRBV19 to TRBJ2-3; D not certain. Between the trimmed V and J ends, which lost 4 bases and 0 bases, there was a span of 8 bases. This CDR3 is built from 14 residues. Germline V gives CDR1 LNHDA, CDR2 SQIVND (reference sequence).

This chain joins TRBV18 and TRBJ2-4; tentatively, D is TRBD2 (6 bases). From germline, CDR1 is KGHSH and CDR2 LQKENI. This CDR3 has 14 amino acids. Trimming pared 3 bases from V and 6 bases from J, leaving 12 bases between. DNA for the CDR3: TGTGCCAGCTCACCTGGGGGGAGTGGAAACATTCAGTACTTC. Translation gives CASSPGGSGNIQYF.

The genes are TRBV2 and TRBJ2-1; D call uncertain. Germline-derived CDR1 and CDR2 are SNHLY and FYNNEI. The CDR3 loop spans 13 amino acids. Trimming stripped 6 bases from V and 0 bases from J, with 6 bases between. CDR3 region: CASSPSSYNEQFF. In DNA form, the CDR3 reads TGTGCCAGCAGCCCTAGCTCCTACAATGAGCAGTTCTTC.

J is TRBJ1-2 and V is TRBV4-2; 12 bases map to TRBD1. The CDR3 length is 15 residues. The germline gives CDR1 LGHNA, CDR2 YNFKEQ. J gave up 5 bases and V 4 bases, and 5 bases lay outside the gene matches. The CDR3 here is CASSPGTGGGYGYTF. In nucleotides, the CDR3 is TGTGCCAGCAGCCCCGGGACAGGGGGCGGTTATGGCTACACCTTC.

The CDR3 region is CASSSLKVSGSQPQHF. The CDR3 DNA is TGTGCCAGCAGTTCCCTGAAGGTATCGGGTAGTCAGCCCCAGCATTTT. The chain has TRBV27 and TRBJ1-5; D uncertain. Germline CDR1 and CDR2: MNHEY and SMNVEV (reference sequence). The CDR3 consists of 16 residues. Trimming stripped 4 bases from V and 6 bases from J, with 19 bases between.

The chain combines TRBV19 with TRBJ2-1; 13 bases align to TRBD2. In germline, CDR1 is LNHDA, CDR2 SQIVND (reference sequence). This CDR3 has 16 residues. Unmatched junction bases numbered 8, after V lost 3 bases and J lost 9 bases. The CDR3 DNA sequence: TGTGCCAGTAGTATTCAGGGACTAGCGGGAAGTGGTGAGCAGTTCTTC. As protein: CASSIQGLAGSGEQFF.

This clone was seen a handful of times. The gene calls are TRBV4-2 and TRBJ2-7, with D possibly being TRBD2 (5 bases). The CDR3 covers 13 residues. Germline V gene data show CDR1 as LGHNA and CDR2 as YNFKEQ. Trimming took 2 bases from V and 7 from J, leaving 12 bases between them. This CDR3 is CASSQNLPGEQYF. The CDR3 nucleotides read TGTGCCAGCAGCCAAAATCTACCGGGGGAGCAGTACTTC.

This rearrangement joins TRBV11-3 to TRBJ1-1, with TRBD1 as a possible D gene (6 bases). The CDR3 is made up of 11 amino acids. Trimming pared 6 bases from V and 11 bases from J, leaving 13 bases between. The V gene's germline CDR1 is SGHNT and CDR2 YENEEA. CDR3 sequence: CASRQDQGAFF. The CDR3 DNA reads as TGTGCCAGCAGACAGGACCAGGGGGCTTTCTTT.

The V gene is TRBV9, the J gene TRBJ2-3; TRBD1 aligns across 11 bases. CDR3 size: 18 residues. V was pared by 4 bases and J by 4 bases, with 14 bases of the junction left unmatched. The V gene's germline CDR1 is SGDLS and CDR2 YYNGEE. The CDR3 DNA is TGTGCCAGCAGCCCCCTGGGGGTGGACAGGGGGCGGGCAGATACGCAGTATTTT. It translates to CASSPLGVDRGRADTQYF.

This clone came up once. The chain links TRBV18 to TRBJ1-2, with D hard to call. In germline, CDR1 is KGHSH, CDR2 LQKENI. V lost 5 bases and J 8 bases, leaving 9 bases between the germline ends. The CDR3 totals 11 residues. The CDR3 sequence: CASSTVGGYTF. The CDR3 bases are TGTGCCAGCTCAACGGTGGGGGGCTACACCTTC.

The gene calls are TRBV27 and TRBJ2-1; D remains ambiguous. V lost 6 bases and J lost 4, with 10 bases in between. The germline V gene encodes CDR1 MNHEY and CDR2 SMNVEV (reference sequence). The CDR3 runs to 13 residues. The DNA of the CDR3 is TGTGCCAGCAGGATAGACGGATACAATGAGCAGTTCTTC. It encodes CASRIDGYNEQFF.

The chain links TRBV5-8 to TRBJ1-4, with D unclear. Looked up from germline, CDR1 is SGHTS and CDR2 is YDEGEE. CDR3 length: 12 amino acids. V was trimmed by 4 bases and J by 8 bases, leaving 9 bases between them. CDR3 loop: CASSDEREKLFF. As DNA, the CDR3 is TGTGCCAGCAGCGATGAAAGGGAAAAACTGTTTTTT.

This clone occurred a few times. The gene calls are TRBV19 and TRBJ1-1; tentatively, D is TRBD1 (6 bases). CDR3 length equals 15 residues. V was clipped by 5 bases and J by 0 bases, with 13 bases between them. CDR1 is LNHDA, CDR2 SQIVND, per germline (reference sequence). Written as DNA, the CDR3 is TGTGCCAGTAGTCAGGGGAGGTGGGTGAACACTGAAGCTTTCTTT. Protein: CASSQGRWVNTEAFF.

V and J are TRBV19 and TRBJ2-3; a possible D gene is TRBD2 (6 bases). Trimming took off 5 bases at V and 2 bases at J, with 14 bases between the two ends. The CDR3 covers 15 residues. From germline, CDR1 is LNHDA and CDR2 SQIVND (reference sequence). CDR3 sequence: CASSWGSGVTDTQYF. The DNA of the CDR3 is TGTGCCAGTAGTTGGGGGTCGGGGGTCACAGATACGCAGTATTTT.

The CDR3 loop reads CASSLDSLRREQYF. The CDR3, as DNA: TGCGCCAGCAGTCTCGACAGTTTGAGGCGTGAGCAGTACTTC. J is TRBJ2-7 and V is TRBV5-1, with TRBD1 as a possible D gene (5 bases). This CDR3 comprises 14 residues. The ends were cut back, 5 bases at V and 7 bases at J, with 19 bases in the middle. Germline V gives CDR1 SGHRS, CDR2 YFSETQ.

CDR3 sequence reads: CASSNQAGDVFGYTF. CDR3 in DNA: TGTGCCAGCAGCAACCAAGCCGGAGATGTGTTTGGCTACACCTTC. The rearrangement uses TRBV21-1 and TRBJ1-2. TRBV21-1 is a pseudogene segment. The length of the CDR3 is 15 residues.

The chain employs TRBV4-1 and TRBJ1-4; no firm D call. The CDR3 loop spans 14 amino acids. Per the germline V gene, CDR1 is MGHRA and CDR2 is YSYEKL. V lost 2 bases and J lost 4, with 8 bases in between. The CDR3 protein is CASSQSMGNEKLFF. CDR3 bases: TGCGCCAGCAGCCAAAGTATGGGTAATGAAAAACTGTTTTTT.

The chain couples TRBV30 to TRBJ1-3, with TRBD1 matching 9 bases. Germline values: CDR1 GTSNPN, CDR2 SVGIG (reference sequence). The CDR3 spans 13 residues. After removal of 5 bases from V and 3 bases from J, the junction contained 2 bases not matched to a gene. This CDR3 is CAWGQGIGNTIYF. The DNA for the CDR3 is TGTGCCTGGGGACAGGGGATTGGAAACACCATATATTTT. Together with reference TRBV30 and TRBJ1-3, the CDR3 gives the full variable domain: SQTIHQWPATLVQPVGSPLSLECTVEGTSNPNLYWYRQAAGRGLQLLFYSVGIGQISSEVPQNLSASRPQDRQFILSSKKLLLSDSGFYLCAWGQGIGNTIYFGEGSWLTVV.

This clone has just a few counts. The chain combines TRBV6-9 with TRBJ1-5; no clear D. V was cut by 2 bases and J by 1 base, with 12 bases left in between. CDR3 length: 16 amino acids. CDR1 MNHGY and CDR2 SVAAGI come from the germline V gene. CDR3 in amino acids: CASSYIEEESNQPQHF. In DNA form, the CDR3 reads TGTGCCAGCAGTTATATTGAGGAAGAGAGCAATCAGCCCCAGCATTTT.

This rearrangement joins TRBV18 to TRBJ2-7; D not resolved. Germline V gene sequence: CDR1 KGHSH, CDR2 LQKENI. CDR3 length: 12 amino acids. Trimming shortened V by 1 base and J by 5 bases, and 6 bases separated the two germline ends. The CDR3 sequence: CASSPRAHEQYF. DNA of the CDR3: TGTGCCAGCTCACCACGGGCCCACGAGCAGTACTTC.